This TCR beta chain comes out of a study of identical twins. Details on this clonotype: The antigen is not known.

One entry per CDR3 protein, called by TCRdb with MiXCR from the 5' RACE reads. Here the sample spans hundreds of thousands of distinct CDR3 sequences, around a tenth being singletons. Germline V gene lookup returns CDR1 SGHVS and CDR2 FNYEAQ. The length of the CDR3 is 15 residues. Unmatched junction bases numbered 6, after V lost 5 bases and J lost 4 bases. General observations from the study: Fewer insertions were carried by abundant cord blood beta clonotypes, but none was seen in memory repertoires.

This clonotype was sampled from a woman younger than 35 in good health. Sequencing used memory (CD45RO+) T cells sorted from blood. The chain combines TRBV7-6 with TRBJ1-2; 11 bases agree with TRBD1. CDR3 protein: CASSPGQGAFYGYTF. In nucleotides, the CDR3 is TGTGCCAGCAGCCCCGGACAGGGGGCTTTCTATGGCTACACCTTC.